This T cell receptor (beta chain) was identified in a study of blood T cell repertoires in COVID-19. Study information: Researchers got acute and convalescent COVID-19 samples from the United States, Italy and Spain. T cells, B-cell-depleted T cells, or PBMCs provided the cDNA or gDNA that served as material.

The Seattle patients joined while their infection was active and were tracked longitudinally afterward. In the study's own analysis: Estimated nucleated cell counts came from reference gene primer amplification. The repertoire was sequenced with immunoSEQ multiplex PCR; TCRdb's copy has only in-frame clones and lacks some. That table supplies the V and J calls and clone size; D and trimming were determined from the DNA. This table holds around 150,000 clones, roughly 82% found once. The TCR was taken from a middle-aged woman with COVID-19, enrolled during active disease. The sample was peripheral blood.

CDR3 sequence reads: CASSLGLGTDTQYF. CDR3 in DNA: TGTGCCAGCAGCTTAGGACTAGGCACAGATACGCAGTATTTT. The chain uses TRBV7-9 and TRBJ2-3, with a possible D match to TRBD2 (6 bases). The CDR3 totals 14 residues. Trimming removed 1 base from V and 1 base from J, with 6 bases in between. Germline V CDR1 and CDR2: SEHNR, FQNEAQ (reference sequence). Full variable domain (rest looked up from reference TRBV7-9 and TRBJ2-3): DTGVSQNPRHKITKRGQNVTFRCDPISEHNRLYWYRQTLGQGPEFLTYFQNEAQLEKSRLLSDRFSAERPKGSFSTLEIQRTEQGDSAMYLCASSLGLGTDTQYFGPGTRLTVL.